The 27 T cell receptor beta chains presented below share a single source sample, sequenced in a study of blood T cell repertoires in COVID-19. The table came from immunoSEQ multiplex PCR; TCRdb's copy has only in-frame clones and leaves some out. The table has fewer than 250,000 clones, roughly 84% seen once; the top ten hold less than 7.5%. Sequenced material: peripheral blood. The receptors derive from a woman in her forties or fifties with acute or convalescent COVID-19.

The chain recombines TRBV7-2 with TRBJ2-7; 10 nucleotides match TRBD2. The V and J ends lost 3 bases and 3 bases, in that order; junction bases with no gene match: 5. Germline CDR1 is SGHTA and CDR2 is FQGNSA. The CDR3 length is 15 residues. CDR3 sequence (DNA): TGTGCCAGCAGCTTTCGCACTAGCGGGAACTACGAGCAGTACTTC. This codes for CASSFRTSGNYEQYF. The entire variable domain, with the rest obtained from reference TRBV7-2 and TRBJ2-7, is as follows: GAGVSQSPSNKVTEKGKDVELRCDPISGHTALYWYRQSLGQGLEFLIYFQGNSAPDKSGLPSDRFSAERTGGSVSTLTIQRTQQEDSAVYLCASSFRTSGNYEQYFGPGTRLTVT.

This clone was detected once. The genes are TRBV4-3 and TRBJ1-4; the match to TRBD1 covers 7 bases. CDR3 length: 15 amino acids. Germline loops: CDR1 LGHNA, CDR2 YSLEER. V dropped 0 bases and J dropped 4; count of bases not matched to a gene: 2. CDR3 nucleotide sequence: TGCGCCAGCAGCCAAGAATACAGGGGTAATGAAAAACTGTTTTTT. Residues: CASSQEYRGNEKLFF.

V usage is TRBV4-1 and J usage is TRBJ1-5, with 10 bases fitting TRBD1. V dropped 3 bases and J dropped 4; count of bases not matched to a gene: 9. Per germline, CDR1 MGHRA and CDR2 YSYEKL. This CDR3 has 17 amino acids. The CDR3 coding sequence is TGCGCCAGCAGCCATTTTGCCGGGACAGGGGAGAATCAGCCCCAGCATTTT. Protein: CASSHFAGTGENQPQHF.

The chain links TRBV3-1 (or the pseudogene TRBV3-2) to TRBJ1-5, with D uncertain. CDR3 length: 17 amino acids. The V gene lost 4 bases and the J gene lost 0 bases, with 16 bases spanning the gap. Germline-derived CDR1 and CDR2 are LGHDT and YNNKEL (reference sequence). CDR3: CASSPNPPQVSNQPQHF. In DNA form, the CDR3 reads TGTGCCAGCAGCCCGAATCCCCCCCAGGTTAGCAATCAGCCCCAGCATTTT.

The table lists this clone with a count of one. This sequence joins TRBV28 and TRBJ2-2, with D uncertain. Looked up from germline, CDR1 is MDHEN and CDR2 is SYDVKM. The length of the CDR3 is 16 residues. The V gene lost 3 bases and the J gene lost 0 bases, with 11 bases spanning the gap. The CDR3, as DNA: TGTGCCAGCAGTTTCGCCCGGTCCCCGAACACCGGGGAGCTGTTTTTT. Encoded protein: CASSFARSPNTGELFF.

In regard to this clone: A much more abundant neighbour one base away suggests this may be a read error. Different DNA sequences within this sample yield the same CDR3. The rearrangement links TRBV5-1 to TRBJ1-1, with TRBD1 matching over 7 bases. CDR1 is SGHRS, CDR2 YFSETQ, per germline. Trimming at V came to 2 bases and at J to 4 bases, leaving 2 bases not matched to a gene. The CDR3 spans 13 residues. CDR3 coding DNA: TGCGCCAGCAGCTTCGGACAGGCCACTGAAGCTTTCTTT. Translating gives CASSFGQATEAFF.

The chain has TRBV5-1 and TRBJ2-2, with 10 bases lining up with TRBD2. This CDR3 has 15 amino acids. J lost 4 bases, V lost 0 bases, and 0 bases had no gene match. Germline V gene sequence: CDR1 SGHRS, CDR2 YFSETQ. CDR3 protein: CASSLGLAGTGELFF. CDR3 DNA: TGCGCCAGCAGCTTGGGACTAGCGGGCACCGGGGAGCTGTTTTTT.

The chain employs TRBV9 and TRBJ2-5; D remains unclear. Deletions cut 0 bases from V and 4 bases from J, with 10 bases between. Germline CDR1 SGDLS, CDR2 YYNGEE. The CDR3 length is 14 residues. CDR3 region: CASSVGSGLETQYF. In DNA form, the CDR3 reads TGTGCCAGCAGCGTAGGATCCGGTCTAGAGACCCAGTACTTC. The whole variable domain, remainder taken from reference TRBV9 and TRBJ2-5, is DSGVTQTPKHLITATGQRVTLRCSPRSGDLSVYWYQQSLDQGLQFLIQYYNGEERAKGNILERFSAQQFPDLHSELNLSSLELGDSALYFCASSVGSGLETQYFGPGTRLLVL.

This sequence joins TRBV5-1 and TRBJ2-1; 13 bases map to TRBD2. Losses at the gene ends were 4 bases for V and 8 bases for J; bases not matched to a gene: 9. This CDR3 spans 16 amino acids. Germline values: CDR1 SGHRS, CDR2 YFSETQ. CDR3: CASSVILAGGSDEQFF. The CDR3 DNA reads as TGCGCCAGCAGCGTGATACTAGCGGGGGGGTCCGATGAGCAGTTCTTC.

The V gene is TRBV30, the J gene TRBJ1-1; D not certain. With 0 bases removed from V and 2 bases from J, the gap between germline ends came to 7 bases. CDR3 length: 13 amino acids. Germline assignment: CDR1 GTSNPN and CDR2 SVGIG (reference sequence). The CDR3 protein is CAWSVEYNTEAFF. As DNA, the CDR3 is TGTGCCTGGAGTGTTGAGTACAACACTGAAGCTTTCTTT. Based on the CDR3 plus reference TRBV30 and TRBJ1-1, the full variable domain is SQTIHQWPATLVQPVGSPLSLECTVEGTSNPNLYWYRQAAGRGLQLLFYSVGIGQISSEVPQNLSASRPQDRQFILSSKKLLLSDSGFYLCAWSVEYNTEAFFGQGTRLTVV.

The chain carries TRBV7-3 and TRBJ2-1; the match to TRBD2 covers 9 bases. Germline values: CDR1 SGHTA, CDR2 FQGTGA. The ends lost 1 base at V and 10 bases at J; junction bases unmatched: 11. The CDR3 sequence is 16 residues long. The CDR3 reads CASSLKGSGGYREQFF. CDR3 nucleotides: TGTGCCAGCAGCTTAAAGGGTAGCGGGGGCTACAGGGAGCAGTTCTTC.

The chain recombines TRBV11-2 with TRBJ2-7; 9 bases agree with TRBD1. The germline gives CDR1 SGHAT, CDR2 FQNNGV. The CDR3 is made up of 14 amino acids. The trim removed 5 bases at V and 3 bases at J, leaving 5 bases unmatched. CDR3 DNA sequence: TGTGCCAGCAGCCCTCCGGGACAGGGCTACGAGCAGTACTTC. Translated, it gives CASSPPGQGYEQYF. The variable domain in full, with the rest retrieved from reference TRBV11-2 and TRBJ2-7, is EAGVAQSPRYKIIEKRQSVAFWCNPISGHATLYWYQQILGQGPKLLIQFQNNGVVDDSQLPKDRFSAERLKGVDSTLKIQPAKLEDSAVYLCASSPPGQGYEQYFGPGTRLTVT.

The CDR3 DNA reads as TGTGCCAGCAGCGGGACAGCCGATAATTCACCCCTCCACTTT. It yields the protein CASSGTADNSPLHF. The chain links TRBV28 to TRBJ1-6; 7 nucleotides agree with TRBD1. With V trimmed by 6 bases and J by 5 bases, 4 bases remained unmatched. This CDR3 spans 14 amino acids. From germline, CDR1 is MDHEN and CDR2 SYDVKM.

V usage is TRBV9 and J usage is TRBJ1-1, with D unresolved. The CDR3 has 15 amino acids. V was shortened by 4 bases and J by 4 bases, with 17 bases between the two germline ends. CDR1 and CDR2 (germline): SGDLS, YYNGEE. CDR3: CASSTVVSDGTEAFF. CDR3 DNA: TGTGCCAGCAGCACCGTAGTGTCTGATGGCACTGAAGCTTTCTTT.

This clone was counted once. The chain uses TRBV3-1 (or the pseudogene TRBV3-2) and TRBJ1-1, with D perhaps TRBD1 (6 bases). The CDR3 has 14 amino acids. V was cut by 0 bases and J by 4 bases, with 9 bases left in between. Germline lookup yields CDR1 LGHDT and CDR2 YNNKEL (reference sequence). Written as DNA, the CDR3 is TGTGCCAGCAGCCAAGAAGGGGGACCCACTGAAGCTTTCTTT. Translation: CASSQEGGPTEAFF.

The chain has TRBV28 and TRBJ2-1; the match to TRBD2 covers 7 bases. The germline gives CDR1 MDHEN, CDR2 SYDVKM. The CDR3 covers 13 residues. V lost 8 bases and J lost 9; bases outside the gene matches: 10. This CDR3 is CASQAPSGIEQFF. CDR3 coding DNA: TGTGCCAGCCAAGCCCCCAGCGGGATTGAGCAGTTCTTC.

The chain carries TRBV11-2 and TRBJ2-3; 9 bases line up with TRBD2. Germline V gene data show CDR1 as SGHAT and CDR2 as FQNNGV. CDR3 length equals 16 residues. After removal of 4 bases from V and 0 bases from J, the junction contained 5 bases not matched to a gene. The CDR3 loop reads CASSSAGGLSTDTQYF. The CDR3 DNA reads TGTGCCAGCAGCTCAGCGGGGGGCCTTAGCACAGATACGCAGTATTTT.

V gene TRBV6-5 combines with J gene TRBJ1-5; D gene ambiguous. The CDR3 consists of 13 residues. The germline V and J ends were trimmed by 7 bases and 0 bases, with 7 bases remaining between them. Germline CDR1 MNHEY, CDR2 SVGAGI. The CDR3 region is CASTQLSNQPQHF. The CDR3, as DNA: TGTGCCAGCACACAGCTTAGCAATCAGCCCCAGCATTTT.

The V call is TRBV24-1, the J call TRBJ2-5; no definite D call. The CDR3 contains 17 residues. In germline, CDR1 is KGHDR, CDR2 SFDVKD. V lost 4 bases to trimming and J lost 3 bases, with 20 bases between them. CDR3 protein: CATSDPYRDTQKETQYF. For the CDR3, the DNA is TGTGCCACCAGTGACCCCTACCGTGACACGCAAAAAGAGACCCAGTACTTC.

This clone is a singleton in its sample. V gene TRBV7-6 combines with J gene TRBJ2-7, with 7 nucleotides matching TRBD1. This CDR3 contains 15 residues. CDR1 and CDR2 (germline): SGHVS, FNYEAQ. The trim removed 3 bases at V and 4 bases at J, leaving 9 bases unmatched. The CDR3 sequence is CASSLGQGVGYEQYF. CDR3 nucleotides: TGTGCCAGCAGCTTGGGCCAGGGGGTTGGGTACGAGCAGTACTTC. Using reference TRBV7-6 and TRBJ2-7 for the parts outside the CDR3, the full variable domain is GAGVSQSPRYKVTKRGQDVALRCDPISGHVSLYWYRQALGQGPEFLTYFNYEAQQDKSGLPNDRFSAERPEGSISTLTIQRTEQRDSAMYRCASSLGQGVGYEQYFGPGTRLTVT.

This chain joins TRBV29-1 and TRBJ1-2; 7 bases fit TRBD1. Trimming cost V 6 bases and J 4 bases; bases outside gene matches: 8. CDR3 length: 13 residues. Per germline, CDR1 SQVTM and CDR2 ANQGSEA. In DNA, the CDR3 is TGCAGCGTCCAAGACAGGGACTTCTATGGCTACACCTTC. It specifies CSVQDRDFYGYTF. Variable domain in full (rest from reference TRBV29-1 and TRBJ1-2): SAVISQKPSRDICQRGTSLTIQCQVDSQVTMMFWYRQQPGQSLTLIATANQGSEATYESGFVIDKFPISRPNLTFSTLTVSNMSPEDSSIYLCSVQDRDFYGYTFGSGTRLTVV.

The chain combines TRBV19 with TRBJ2-1; D unclear. CDR1 and CDR2 (germline): LNHDA, SQIVND (reference sequence). The CDR3 is 13 amino acids. Trimming took off 5 bases at V and 4 bases at J, with 9 bases between the two ends. CDR3 sequence reads: CASSETAYNEQFF. CDR3 nucleotides: TGTGCCAGTAGTGAAACAGCTTACAATGAGCAGTTCTTC. The full variable domain, rest sourced from reference TRBV19 and TRBJ2-1, is DGGITQSPKYLFRKEGQNVTLSCEQNLNHDAMYWYRQDPGQGLRLIYYSQIVNDFQKGDIAEGYSVSREKKESFPLTVTSAQKNPTAFYLCASSETAYNEQFFGPGTRLTVL.

The chain has TRBV5-5 and TRBJ2-7, with D perhaps matching TRBD1 (6 bases). The V and J ends lost 4 bases and 6 bases respectively, with 11 bases between them. CDR1 is SGHKS and CDR2 is YYEKEE in the germline V gene (reference sequence). The CDR3 contains 12 residues. The CDR3 region is CASSKDRFEQYF. DNA for the CDR3: TGTGCCAGCAGCAAGGACAGATTCGAGCAGTACTTC.

The chain recombines TRBV27 with TRBJ1-1; a weak D match, TRBD1 (6 bases). The length of the CDR3 is 14 residues. CDR1 is MNHEY, CDR2 SMNVEV, per germline (reference sequence). Trimming cost V 2 bases and J 7 bases, with 14 bases left between them. The CDR3 sequence is CASSLETGANEAFF. The CDR3 DNA is TGTGCCAGCAGTTTAGAGACAGGAGCTAATGAAGCTTTCTTT.

V and J are TRBV6-6 and TRBJ2-1; perhaps TRBD2 as D (6 bases). This CDR3 comprises 12 residues. The germline V gene encodes CDR1 MNHNY and CDR2 SVGAGI (reference sequence). V was pared by 0 bases and J by 9 bases, with 6 bases between. Here the CDR3 reads CASSYSGLEQFF. In DNA, the CDR3 is TGTGCCAGCAGTTACTCGGGACTTGAGCAGTTCTTC.

This clone has a handful of counts. The chain carries TRBV28 and TRBJ2-3; 7 bases line up with TRBD2. Germline V CDR1 and CDR2: MDHEN, SYDVKM. The CDR3 has 16 residues. V shed 5 bases, J shed 3 bases, and the junction held 11 bases outside the gene matches. CDR3 sequence: CASSPGWREITDTQYF. CDR3 coding DNA: TGTGCCAGCAGTCCTGGTTGGCGGGAGATAACAGATACGCAGTATTTT.

This chain links TRBV18 with TRBJ2-1, with 9 bases aligning to TRBD2. From germline, CDR1 is KGHSH and CDR2 LQKENI. Trimming at V came to 3 bases and at J to 6 bases, leaving 12 bases not matched to a gene. The CDR3 runs to 17 residues. The CDR3 loop is CASSPSRASAGGNEQFF. The CDR3 nucleotides are TGTGCCAGCTCACCGAGCAGGGCGTCAGCGGGAGGCAATGAGCAGTTCTTC.